The following is a TCR beta chain sequence with its context. Its antigen is unidentified. The data derive from a study of response to subunit inactivated influenza vaccine. MiXCR, run by TCRdb on the RT-PCR reads, gives a single entry per CDR3 protein. The table has around 850,000 distinct CDR3 sequences, approximately 18% seen once; the top ten hold 11%. Per germline, CDR1 SNHLY and CDR2 FYNNEI. Trimming removed 6 bases from V and 9 bases from J; junction bases left unmatched: 7. This CDR3 contains 14 residues. Notes on the study in general: Authors proposed each seasonal influenza vaccination draws in few new T cells.

The V call is TRBV2, the J call TRBJ1-6; 8 bases line up with TRBD1. The starting material was PBMCs from blood, obtained about 5 days after vaccination. The receptor comes from a man aged 45 to 65 who received an inactivated influenza vaccine. The CDR3 here is CASRLTGESSPLHF. In DNA form, the CDR3 reads TGTGCCAGCAGGTTGACAGGGGAGTCTTCACCCCTCCACTTT.